This TCR beta chain is drawn from a study of CD8+ T cells in alopecia areata. About the research overall: For 6 to 18 months, tofacitinib was taken, and 6 months off drug followed. Study-wide results and caveats: Relative to mice, TCR sharing across patients was less clear, a difference possibly HLA-related.

This clone was observed a few times. Its antigen is undetermined. Extracted from the samples, RNA was reverse transcribed into cDNA to serve as the sequencing template. The table came from immunoSEQ multiplex PCR; TCRdb's copy has only in-frame clones and leaves some out. The sample consists of about 180,000 clones, approximately 65% of them appearing once. The CDR3 is 16 residues long. Unmatched junction bases numbered 13, after V lost 4 bases and J lost 4 bases. CDR1 is SGHRS and CDR2 is YFSETQ in the germline V gene. Obtained from alopecia areata patients were lesional scalp punch biopsies along with peripheral blood.

This clonotype originated in a human donor with alopecia areata. The V gene is TRBV5-1, the J gene TRBJ2-7, with 8 bases fitting TRBD2. Sequencing used CD8+ T cells sorted from blood, obtained at week 0. The DNA for the CDR3 is TGCGCCAGCAGCGCTGAGGGTAGCGGGACACTGTACGAGCAGTACTTC. Its translation: CASSAEGSGTLYEQYF.